Following are 10 T cell receptor beta chains from one sample sequenced in a study of T cell responses to AZD1222 COVID-19 vaccine. Some clones are missing from TCRdb's copy, which holds only in-frame ones; the method was immunoSEQ multiplex PCR. The data contain some 190,000 clones, roughly nine tenths of them singletons. The source was peripheral blood, collected on day 0 of AZD1222 vaccination. These receptors were taken from an adult in good health.

The chain recombines TRBV9 with TRBJ2-6; D assignment may be TRBD1 or TRBD2 (6 bases each). The CDR3 totals 19 residues. V dropped 3 bases and J dropped 0 bases, with 19 bases sitting between them. The germline gives CDR1 SGDLS, CDR2 YYNGEE. In nucleotides, the CDR3 is TGTGCCAGCAGCGCCGAGGAGGGGGATCGCCTCTCTGGGGCCAACGTCCTGACTTTC. Translating gives CASSAEEGDRLSGANVLTF.

The CDR3 sequence: CASSQRTGQPQHF. CDR3 in DNA: TGCGCCAGCAGCCAGAGGACTGGGCAGCCCCAGCATTTT. The rearrangement joins TRBV4-1 to TRBJ1-5; no reliable D call. Germline V gene lookup returns CDR1 MGHRA and CDR2 YSYEKL. The germline V and J ends were trimmed by 3 bases and 7 bases, with 10 bases remaining between them. The CDR3 loop spans 13 amino acids.

This clone was seen only a few times. This chain uses TRBV25-1 with TRBJ1-3; no clear D gene. The V end was cut by 0 bases, the J end by 0 bases, with 6 bases between. The CDR3 has 15 amino acids. Per the germline V gene, CDR1 is MGHDK and CDR2 is SYGVNS. CDR3 nucleotides: TGTGCCAGCAGTGAATATCGTGGCTCTGGAAACACCATATATTTT. Protein: CASSEYRGSGNTIYF.

The chain links TRBV6-5 to TRBJ2-2; D ambiguous. The CDR3 extends over 14 amino acids. Germline V gives CDR1 MNHEY, CDR2 SVGAGI. Trimming took off 2 bases at V and 6 bases at J, with 10 bases between the two ends. The CDR3 DNA follows: TGTGCCAGCAGTTACACGTACCCTGCCGGGGAGCTGTTTTTT. The encoded protein is CASSYTYPAGELFF.

The rearrangement joins TRBV20-1 to TRBJ2-1; no definite D call. In germline, CDR1 is DFQATT, CDR2 SNEGSKA (reference sequence). V was shortened by 2 bases and J by 8 bases, with 7 bases between the two germline ends. The CDR3 covers 11 residues. The CDR3 sequence: CSARFVDEQFF. DNA of the CDR3: TGCAGTGCTAGATTCGTCGATGAGCAGTTCTTC.

The genes are TRBV10-3 and TRBJ1-3; maybe TRBD1 (6 bases). Trimming took 3 bases from V and 0 from J, leaving 9 bases between them. Germline values: CDR1 ENHRY, CDR2 SYGVKD. The CDR3 totals 15 residues. CDR3 bases: TGTGCCATCAGTGACAGGGGTAACTCTGGAAACACCATATATTTT. Its protein is CAISDRGNSGNTIYF.

This chain joins TRBV4-3 and TRBJ1-2; a weak D match, TRBD1 (5 bases). V was trimmed by 0 bases and J by 2 bases, leaving 13 bases between them. CDR3 size: 16 residues. CDR1 is LGHNA, CDR2 YSLEER, per germline. The CDR3 bases are TGCGCCAGCAGCCAAGATATCTTAGACAGCAACTATGGCTACACCTTC. It encodes CASSQDILDSNYGYTF.

The rearrangement links TRBV5-5 to TRBJ1-4, with 7 bases matching TRBD1. Germline lookup yields CDR1 SGHKS and CDR2 YYEKEE (reference sequence). V lost 0 bases, J lost 5 bases, and 4 bases stayed unmatched. There are 15 residues in the CDR3. The CDR3 bases are TGTGCCAGCAGCTTGGCAGCGACAGGGAATGAAAAACTGTTTTTT. Translation gives CASSLAATGNEKLFF.

This chain joins TRBV29-1 and TRBJ1-1; 8 bases are a match to TRBD1. The CDR3 is made up of 12 amino acids. Germline CDR1 is SQVTM and CDR2 is ANQGSEA. Trimming cost V 6 bases and J 6 bases; bases outside gene matches: 6. The CDR3 DNA sequence: TGCAGCGTACTATCCAGGGGGCCTGAAGCTTTCTTT. Protein product: CSVLSRGPEAFF.

The rearrangement links TRBV4-2 to TRBJ2-3; the D gene is possibly TRBD2 (6 bases). This CDR3 comprises 16 residues. The germline CDR1 and CDR2 sequences are LGHNA and YNFKEQ. The V gene lost 1 base and the J gene lost 1 base, with 12 bases spanning the gap. CDR3 DNA: TGTGCCAGCAGCCAAGTGGGGCGGGACGGCACAGATACGCAGTATTTT. Amino acids: CASSQVGRDGTDTQYF.